This is a list of T cell receptor beta chains from one sample in a study of shared clonotypes between healthy human individuals. Sequencing was performed with immunoSEQ multiplex PCR; in TCRdb, only in-frame clones are kept and a portion is missing. The sample consists of roughly 760,000 clones, around 74% of them appearing once. Sequences were obtained from memory CD4+ T cells sorted from blood. The receptors shown here come from a woman in her 30s in good health. The CDR3 runs from the conserved cysteine through the conserved F or W. A D gene is named only where the DNA matches it firmly. The size of a clone is reported for some rows only, either as once, few or many, or as a class for expanded clones.

TRBV28	NA	TRBJ2-1	13	TRBD2	TGTGCCAGCAGTTGGGAGGGGTACAATGAGCAGTTCTTC	CASSWEGYNEQFF
TRBV9	NA	TRBJ2-5	15	TRBD1	TGTGCCAGCAGCCCGTGGGACAGGGGAGGTGAGACCCAGTACTTC	CASSPWDRGGETQYF
TRBV5-1	NA	TRBJ2-1	15	TRBD2	TGCGCCAGCAGCTTAGACTCAGCGGGGTACAATGAGCAGTTCTTC	CASSLDSAGYNEQFF
TRBV4-2	NA	TRBJ2-1	16	NA	TGTGCCAGCAGCCAAGATGGGGCCACTCCCTACAATGAGCAGTTCTTC	CASSQDGATPYNEQFF
TRBV11-2	NA	TRBJ2-3	15	TRBD1	TGTGCCAGCAGCTTGGGGACAGGGGGCACAGATACGCAGTATTTT	CASSLGTGGTDTQYF
TRBV5-1	few	TRBJ2-5	14	NA	TGCGCCACCGCTCGACAGGGAGGGCAAGAGACCCAGTACTTC	CATARQGGQETQYF
TRBV11-3	NA	TRBJ2-1	14	NA	TGTGCCAGCAGCTTGGGGGGATCCTACAATGAGCAGTTCTTC	CASSLGGSYNEQFF
TRBV6-6	NA	TRBJ1-1	15	NA	TGTGCCAGCAGTTCTTCCCAGTTGGTGAACACTGAAGCTTTCTTT	CASSSSQLVNTEAFF
TRBV7-6	NA	TRBJ2-7	12	NA	TGTGCCAGCAGCACGGGGGTCGGGGAGCAGTACTTC	CASSTGVGEQYF
TRBV11-1	NA	TRBJ2-7	14	TRBD1	TGTGCCAGCAGCTCAAGACAGGGGGCCTACGAGCAGTACTTC	CASSSRQGAYEQYF
TRBV5-4	NA	TRBJ2-3	14	NA	TGTGCCAGCAGCTCGGGAGCCTACACAGATACGCAGTATTTT	CASSSGAYTDTQYF
TRBV10-3	few	TRBJ2-1	17	TRBD2	TGTGCCATCAGTGAGTCGAAGGGGACTAGCGTTTACAATGAGCAGTTCTTC	CAISESKGTSVYNEQFF
TRBV30	NA	TRBJ1-1	15	TRBD1	TGTGCCTGGAGTGATCCCCGACAGGGGAACACTGAAGCTTTCTTT	CAWSDPRQGNTEAFF
TRBV4-1	NA	TRBJ2-7	15	TRBD1	TGCGCCAGCAGCCCCCCCGGGACAGGGGGTGGCGAGCAGTACTTC	CASSPPGTGGGEQYF
TRBV18	once	TRBJ1-5	15	TRBD1	TGTGCCAGCTCATCCGGGACAGGGGCACATCAGCCCCAGCATTTT	CASSSGTGAHQPQHF
TRBV5-4	few	TRBJ2-2	16	TRBD1	TGTGCCAGCAGCTTGGCCGGGGCAGGGGGAGTCGGGGAGCTGTTTTTT	CASSLAGAGGVGELFF
TRBV7-9	NA	TRBJ1-1	17	TRBD1	TGTGCCAGCAGCTTAGACAGGGGTCGAGGATCGAACACTGAAGCTTTCTTT	CASSLDRGRGSNTEAFF
TRBV28	once	TRBJ2-4	14	NA	TGTGCCTCAGCCGAAAGGCGGGCCAAAAACATTCAGTACTTC	CASAERRAKNIQYF
TRBV28	NA	TRBJ2-3	16	TRBD2	TGTGCCAGCCCCCCGGGAGCTAGCGGGAGTGTGGATACGCAGTATTTT	CASPPGASGSVDTQYF
TRBV5-1	NA	TRBJ2-2	12	NA	TGCGCCAGCAAATTGAACACCGGGGAGCTGTTTTTT	CASKLNTGELFF
TRBV19	NA	TRBJ1-1	13	NA	TGTGCCAGTAGTGGGAGAATGAACACTGAAGCTTTCTTT	CASSGRMNTEAFF
TRBV11-3	NA	TRBJ2-7	15	NA	TGTGCCAGCAGCTACGGACCGGGAAGCACCTACGAGCAGTACTTC	CASSYGPGSTYEQYF
TRBV21-1	NA	TRBJ2-1	14	NA	TGTGCCAGCAGCAAGTACTCCCGAGAGTGTGAGCAGTTCTTC	CASSKYSRECEQFF
TRBV5-1	once	TRBJ2-2	14	NA	TGCGCCAGCAGCCCCGGGGTTTGGACCGGGGAGCTGTTTTTT	CASSPGVWTGELFF
TRBV18	many	TRBJ2-7	14	NA	TGTGCCAGCTCTACAGGGGGGGTACCCTACGAGCAGTACTTC	CASSTGGVPYEQYF
TRBV7-9	NA	TRBJ2-4	17	TRBD2	TGTGCCAGCAGCCCGGGACTAGCGGGAGGGAGCAAAAACATTCAGTACTTC	CASSPGLAGGSKNIQYF
TRBV7-8	NA	TRBJ2-2	17	NA	TGTGCCAGCAGCCCATTTGAGTGGTCCTCGAACACCGGGGAGCTGTTTTTT	CASSPFEWSSNTGELFF
TRBV15	NA	TRBJ2-1	13	NA	TGTGCCACCAGCACGGGAAGATACAATGAGCAGTTCTTC	CATSTGRYNEQFF
TRBV14	many	TRBJ1-1	14	NA	TGTGCCAGCAGCCCGTATGGCAGGGACACTGAAGCTTTCTTT	CASSPYGRDTEAFF
TRBV5-4	few	TRBJ2-2	15	NA	TGTGCCAGCAGCTTGGCCATAGGGGTGACCGGGGAGCTGTTTTTT	CASSLAIGVTGELFF
TRBV27	NA	TRBJ2-2	16	TRBD2	TGTGCCAGCAGGCCCTCCAGCGGGAGCGGCACCGGGGAGCTGTTTTTT	CASRPSSGSGTGELFF
TRBV11-2	NA	TRBJ2-3	18	NA	TGTGCCAGCAGCTCCTTACTGCGACCGCAACCCGGGGCAGATACGCAGTATTTT	CASSSLLRPQPGADTQYF
TRBV5-1	NA	TRBJ2-5	18	TRBD2	TGCGCCAGCAGCCCGGGACTAGCGGGAGTTATTTTGATAGAGACCCAGTACTTC	CASSPGLAGVILIETQYF
TRBV28	NA	TRBJ1-4	13	NA	TGTGCCAGCAGTCCCGTGCGGACCGATAAACTGTTTTTT	CASSPVRTDKLFF
TRBV7-9	NA	TRBJ1-4	16	NA	TGTGCCAGCAGCCTCGGTGTGTGGGGCGTTAATGAAAAACTGTTTTTT	CASSLGVWGVNEKLFF
TRBV27	NA	TRBJ2-1	13	NA	TGTGCCAGTTCCTTATGGAACCGCAATGAGCAGTTCTTC	CASSLWNRNEQFF
TRBV6-4	NA	TRBJ2-1	16	TRBD2	TGTGCCAGCAGTGCGAGGACTAGCGGGGGGGGCAATGAGCAGTTCTTC	CASSARTSGGGNEQFF
TRBV7-2	NA	TRBJ1-5	13	NA	TGTGCCAGCAGCTCTCAACGGGATCAGCCCCAGCATTTT	CASSSQRDQPQHF
TRBV10-1	NA	TRBJ2-3	12	NA	TGCGCCAGCAGTATGAGACTGGATACGCAGTATTTT	CASSMRLDTQYF
TRBV29-1	NA	TRBJ2-7	12	NA	TGCAGCGGCCGGGACGGCTCCTACGAGCAGTACTTC	CSGRDGSYEQYF
TRBV19	NA	TRBJ1-5	14	NA	TGTGCCAGTAGTGCGACGGGGGGCAATCAGCCCCAGCATTTT	CASSATGGNQPQHF
TRBV28	NA	TRBJ2-3	13	NA	TGTGCCAGCAGTTTAGAGAGCACAGATACGCAGTATTTT	CASSLESTDTQYF
TRBV5-5	NA	TRBJ2-2	16	NA	TGTGCCAGCAGCTTGGCCGACAGGACGAACACCGGGGAGCTGTTTTTT	CASSLADRTNTGELFF
TRBV19	NA	TRBJ1-1	12	NA	TGTGCCAGTAGTAGCAGGGGTAGAAAGGCTTTCTTT	CASSSRGRKAFF
TRBV28	NA	TRBJ1-1	15	NA	TGTGCCAGCAGTTTATACAGGCCGGGGAACACTGAAGCTTTCTTT	CASSLYRPGNTEAFF
TRBV5-1	NA	TRBJ2-1	15	NA	TGCGCCAGCAGCATGGCGGCTAGTGGGTACAATGAGCAGTTCTTC	CASSMAASGYNEQFF
TRBV18	NA	TRBJ1-1	13	NA	TGTGCCAGCTCACAAGACACGAACACTGAAGCTTTCTTT	CASSQDTNTEAFF
TRBV29-1	few	TRBJ1-1	13	TRBD1	TGCAGCGTCCGGACAGGGTCAATCACTGAAGCTTTCTTT	CSVRTGSITEAFF
TRBV28	NA	TRBJ2-3	14	NA	TGTGCCAGCAGGGACAGCGGAAGCACAGATACGCAGTATTTT	CASRDSGSTDTQYF
TRBV9	NA	TRBJ1-5	14	NA	TGTGCCAGCAGCGAGGGAGACAGAAATCAGCCCCAGCATTTT	CASSEGDRNQPQHF
TRBV13	NA	TRBJ1-1	12	TRBD1	TGTGCCAGCAGCTCCTACAGGGGAGAAGCTTTCTTT	CASSSYRGEAFF
TRBV30	NA	TRBJ2-2	15	TRBD1	TGTGCCTGGAACCGGGACAGTGCGAACACCGGGGAGCTGTTTTTT	CAWNRDSANTGELFF
TRBV10-3	NA	TRBJ1-5	13	NA	TGTGCCATCAGTGGGGGCTTCAATCAGCCCCAGCATTTT	CAISGGFNQPQHF
TRBV18	NA	TRBJ2-3	15	TRBD2	TGTGCCAGCTCACCACCGCGGGAGGGCCGCAATACGCAGTATTTT	CASSPPREGRNTQYF
TRBV19	NA	TRBJ1-2	14	TRBD1	TGTGCCAGTAGCCAAACCGGGACAGACTATGGCTACACCTTC	CASSQTGTDYGYTF
TRBV5-1	NA	TRBJ2-3	14	TRBD1	TGCGCCAGCAGCTCCCTGGACAGGGCAGATACGCAGTATTTT	CASSSLDRADTQYF
TRBV7-3	once	TRBJ1-1	14	NA	TGTGCCAGCAGCTTAACAGGGGGAAACACTGAAGCTTTCTTT	CASSLTGGNTEAFF
TRBV10-3	few	TRBJ2-3	16	TRBD2	TGTGCCATCAGTGAGCCTGGACTAGCGTCGGGGGATACGCAGTATTTT	CAISEPGLASGDTQYF